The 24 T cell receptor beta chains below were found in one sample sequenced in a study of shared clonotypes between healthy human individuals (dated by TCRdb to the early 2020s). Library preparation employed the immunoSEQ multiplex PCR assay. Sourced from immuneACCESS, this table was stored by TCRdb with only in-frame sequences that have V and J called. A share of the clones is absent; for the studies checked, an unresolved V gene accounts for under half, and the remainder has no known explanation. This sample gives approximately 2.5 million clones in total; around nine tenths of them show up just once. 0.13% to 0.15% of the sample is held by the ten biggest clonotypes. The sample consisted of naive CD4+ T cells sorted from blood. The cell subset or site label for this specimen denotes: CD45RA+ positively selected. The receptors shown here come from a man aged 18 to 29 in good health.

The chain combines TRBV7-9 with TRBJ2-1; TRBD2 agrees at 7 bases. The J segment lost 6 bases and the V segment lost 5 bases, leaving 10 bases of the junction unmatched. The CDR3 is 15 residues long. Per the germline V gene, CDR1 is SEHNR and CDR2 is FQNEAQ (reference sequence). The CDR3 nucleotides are TGTGCCAGCAGCCCTCAGGGCGGGAGTATCAATGAGCAGTTCTTC. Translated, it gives CASSPQGGSINEQFF.

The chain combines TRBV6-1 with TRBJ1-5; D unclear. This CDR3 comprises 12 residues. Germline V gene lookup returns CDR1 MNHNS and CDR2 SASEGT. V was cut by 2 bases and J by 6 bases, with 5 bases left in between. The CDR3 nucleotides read TGTGCCAGCAGTGAACTGGTTCAGCCCCAGCATTTT. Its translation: CASSELVQPQHF.

In DNA, the CDR3 is TGTGCCAGCAGCCTCTTTCTTGGTGAAGCTTTCTTT. Amino acids: CASSLFLGEAFF. The V call is TRBV5-6, the J call TRBJ1-1; D ambiguous. V was pared by 4 bases and J by 7 bases, with 11 bases between. This CDR3 region has 12 residues. Looked up from germline, CDR1 is SGHDT and CDR2 is YYEEEE.

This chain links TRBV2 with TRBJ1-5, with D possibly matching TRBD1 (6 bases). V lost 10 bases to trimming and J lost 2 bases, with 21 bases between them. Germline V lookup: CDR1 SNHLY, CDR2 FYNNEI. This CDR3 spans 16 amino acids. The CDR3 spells CATTGVQGSGNQPQHF. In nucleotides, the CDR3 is TGTGCCACCACGGGGGTACAGGGTTCGGGCAATCAGCCCCAGCATTTT.

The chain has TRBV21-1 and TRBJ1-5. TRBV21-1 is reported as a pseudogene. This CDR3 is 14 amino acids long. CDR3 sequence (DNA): TGTGCCAGCAATTGGGGGGCATTGGGTCAGCCCCAGCATTTT. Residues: CASNWGALGQPQHF.

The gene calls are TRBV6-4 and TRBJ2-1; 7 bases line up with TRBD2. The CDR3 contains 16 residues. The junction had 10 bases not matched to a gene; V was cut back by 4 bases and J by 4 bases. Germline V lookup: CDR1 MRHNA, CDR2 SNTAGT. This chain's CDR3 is CASSATASGIYNEQFF. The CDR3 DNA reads TGTGCCAGCAGTGCTACCGCCAGCGGGATTTACAATGAGCAGTTCTTC.

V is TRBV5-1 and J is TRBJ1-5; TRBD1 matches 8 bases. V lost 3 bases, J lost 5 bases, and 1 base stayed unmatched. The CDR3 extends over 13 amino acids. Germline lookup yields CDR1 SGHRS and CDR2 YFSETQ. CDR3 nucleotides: TGCGCCAGCAGCTCGACAGGGGATCAGCCCCAGCATTTT. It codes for CASSSTGDQPQHF.

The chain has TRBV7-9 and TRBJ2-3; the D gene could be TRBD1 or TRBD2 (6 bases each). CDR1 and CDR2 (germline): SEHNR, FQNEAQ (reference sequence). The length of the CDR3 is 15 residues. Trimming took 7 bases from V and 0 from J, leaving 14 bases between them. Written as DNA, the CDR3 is TGTGCCAGCATAAGAGGGGGGCAGAGCACAGATACGCAGTATTTT. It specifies CASIRGGQSTDTQYF.

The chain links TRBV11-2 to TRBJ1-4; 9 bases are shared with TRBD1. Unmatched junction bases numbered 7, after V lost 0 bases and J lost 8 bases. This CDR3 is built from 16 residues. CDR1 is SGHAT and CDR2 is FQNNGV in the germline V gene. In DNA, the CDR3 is TGTGCCAGCAGCTTAGAGTATCCCGGACAGGGGGAAAAACTGTTTTTT. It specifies CASSLEYPGQGEKLFF.

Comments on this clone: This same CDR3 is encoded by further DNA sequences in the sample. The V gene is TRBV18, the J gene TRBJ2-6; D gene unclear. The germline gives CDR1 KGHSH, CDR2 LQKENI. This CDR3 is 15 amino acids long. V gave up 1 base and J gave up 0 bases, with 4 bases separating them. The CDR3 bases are TGTGCCAGCTCACCACAGGGCTCTGGGGCCAACGTCCTGACTTTC. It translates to CASSPQGSGANVLTF.

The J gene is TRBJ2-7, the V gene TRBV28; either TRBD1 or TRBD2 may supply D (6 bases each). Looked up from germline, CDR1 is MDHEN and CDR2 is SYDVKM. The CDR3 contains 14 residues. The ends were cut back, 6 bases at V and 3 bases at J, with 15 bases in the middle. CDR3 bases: TGTGCCAGCAGAATCGCCGGGGGCGGCTACGAGCAGTACTTC. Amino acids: CASRIAGGGYEQYF.

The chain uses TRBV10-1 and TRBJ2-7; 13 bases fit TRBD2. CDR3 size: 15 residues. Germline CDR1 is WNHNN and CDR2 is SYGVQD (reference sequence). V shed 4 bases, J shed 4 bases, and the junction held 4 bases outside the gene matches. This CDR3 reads CASSGMTSGRYEQYF. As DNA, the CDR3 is TGCGCCAGCAGTGGTATGACTAGCGGGAGGTACGAGCAGTACTTC.

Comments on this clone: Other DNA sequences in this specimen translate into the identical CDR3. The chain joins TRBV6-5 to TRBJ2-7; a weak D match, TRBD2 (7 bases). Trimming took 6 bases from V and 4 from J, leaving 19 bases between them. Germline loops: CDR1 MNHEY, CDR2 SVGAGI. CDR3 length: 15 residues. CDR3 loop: CASRRGGRAGYEQYF. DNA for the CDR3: TGTGCCAGCAGAAGGGGGGGCAGGGCCGGATACGAGCAGTACTTC.

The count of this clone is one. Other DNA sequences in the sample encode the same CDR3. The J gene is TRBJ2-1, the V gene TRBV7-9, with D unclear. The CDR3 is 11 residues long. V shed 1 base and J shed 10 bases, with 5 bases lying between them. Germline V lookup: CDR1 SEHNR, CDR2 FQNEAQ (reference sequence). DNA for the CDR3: TGTGCCAGCAGCTTAGAGGACGAGCAGTTCTTC. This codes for CASSLEDEQFF. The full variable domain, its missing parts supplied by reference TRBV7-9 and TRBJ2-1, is DTGVSQNPRHKITKRGQNVTFRCDPISEHNRLYWYRQTLGQGPEFLTYFQNEAQLEKSRLLSDRFSAERPKGSFSTLEIQRTEQGDSAMYLCASSLEDEQFFGPGTRLTVL.

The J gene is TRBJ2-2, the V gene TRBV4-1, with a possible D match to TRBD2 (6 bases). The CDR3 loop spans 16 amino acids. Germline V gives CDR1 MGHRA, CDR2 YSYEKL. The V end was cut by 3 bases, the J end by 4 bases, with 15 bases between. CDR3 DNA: TGCGCCAGCAGCCATGGCGGGACGACTACCACCGGGGAGCTGTTTTTT. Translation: CASSHGGTTTTGELFF.

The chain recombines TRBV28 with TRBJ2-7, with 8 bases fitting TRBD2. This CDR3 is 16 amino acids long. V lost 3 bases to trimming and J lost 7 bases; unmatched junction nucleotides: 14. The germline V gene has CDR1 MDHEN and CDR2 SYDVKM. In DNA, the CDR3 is TGTGCCAGCAGTTTCAGGCGGGGGGTCACTGAGAAGGAGCAGTACTTC. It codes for CASSFRRGVTEKEQYF.

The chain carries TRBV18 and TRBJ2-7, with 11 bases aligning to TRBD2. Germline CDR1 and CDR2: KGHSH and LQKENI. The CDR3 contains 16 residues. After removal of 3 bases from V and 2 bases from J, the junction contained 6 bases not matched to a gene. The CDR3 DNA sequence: TGTGCCAGCTCACCCGACCCGGGACTAGCGGCCTACGAGCAGTACTTC. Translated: CASSPDPGLAAYEQYF.

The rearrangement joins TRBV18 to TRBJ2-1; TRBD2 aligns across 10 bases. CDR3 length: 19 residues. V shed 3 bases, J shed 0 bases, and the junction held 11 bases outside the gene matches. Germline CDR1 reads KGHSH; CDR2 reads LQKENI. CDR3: CASSPAMASGRTSYNEQFF. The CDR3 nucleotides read TGTGCCAGCTCACCCGCAATGGCTAGCGGGAGAACCTCCTACAATGAGCAGTTCTTC. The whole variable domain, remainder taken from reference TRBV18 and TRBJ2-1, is NAGVMQNPRHLVRRRGQEARLRCSPMKGHSHVYWYRQLPEEGLKFMVYLQKENIIDESGMPKERFSAEFPKEGPSILRIQQVVRGDSAAYFCASSPAMASGRTSYNEQFFGPGTRLTVL.

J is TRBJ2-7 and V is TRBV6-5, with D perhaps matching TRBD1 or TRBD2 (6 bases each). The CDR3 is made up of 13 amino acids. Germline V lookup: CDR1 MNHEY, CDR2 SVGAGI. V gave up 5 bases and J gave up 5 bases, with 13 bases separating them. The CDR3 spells CASSPGGRDEQYF. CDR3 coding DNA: TGTGCCAGCAGTCCTGGGGGGCGGGACGAGCAGTACTTC.

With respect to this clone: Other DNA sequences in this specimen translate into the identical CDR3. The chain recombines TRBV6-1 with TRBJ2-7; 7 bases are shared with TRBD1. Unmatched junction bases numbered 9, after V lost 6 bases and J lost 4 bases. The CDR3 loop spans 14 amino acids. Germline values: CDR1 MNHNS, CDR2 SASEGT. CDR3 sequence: CASSRDRVAYEQYF. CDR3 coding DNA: TGTGCCAGCAGCCGCGACAGGGTTGCATACGAGCAGTACTTC.

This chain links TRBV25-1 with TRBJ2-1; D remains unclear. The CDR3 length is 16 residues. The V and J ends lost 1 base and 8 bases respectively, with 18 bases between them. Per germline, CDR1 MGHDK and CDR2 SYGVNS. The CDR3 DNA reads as TGTGCCAGCAGTGAATTCTCGAGCAAGTTTTCCCATGAGCAGTTCTTC. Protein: CASSEFSSKFSHEQFF.

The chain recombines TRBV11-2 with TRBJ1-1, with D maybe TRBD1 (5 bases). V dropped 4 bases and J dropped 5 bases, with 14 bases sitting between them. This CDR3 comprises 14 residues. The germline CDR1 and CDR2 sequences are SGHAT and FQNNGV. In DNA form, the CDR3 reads TGTGCCAGCAGCTCTCGGCCCAGGGAGACTGAAGCTTTCTTT. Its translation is CASSSRPRETEAFF.

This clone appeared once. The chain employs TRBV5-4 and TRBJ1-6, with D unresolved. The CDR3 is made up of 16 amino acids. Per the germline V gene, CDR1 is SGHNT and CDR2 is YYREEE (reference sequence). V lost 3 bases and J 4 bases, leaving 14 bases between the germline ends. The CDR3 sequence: CASSSNSGTYNSPLHF. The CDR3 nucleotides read TGTGCCAGCAGCTCCAACTCAGGAACATATAATTCACCCCTCCACTTT.

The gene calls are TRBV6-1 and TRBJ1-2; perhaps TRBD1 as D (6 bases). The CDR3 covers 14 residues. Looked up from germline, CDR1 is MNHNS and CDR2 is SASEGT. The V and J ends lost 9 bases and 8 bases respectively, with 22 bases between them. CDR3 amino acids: CASMLDSGGDGYTF. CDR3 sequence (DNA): TGTGCCAGTATGCTGGACAGCGGGGGAGACGGCTACACCTTC.